This T cell receptor beta chain was profiled in a study of blood T cell repertoires in COVID-19. The CDR3 is 16 residues long. Germline-derived CDR1 and CDR2 are SQVTM and ANQGSEA. V was pared by 6 bases and J by 5 bases, with 16 bases of the junction left unmatched. Clones were read by immunoSEQ multiplex PCR, and TCRdb kept only the in-frame ones, dropping some. The sample lists some 130,000 clones; roughly two thirds were seen once. This TCR was recovered from a woman between 65 and 79 years old with acute or convalescent COVID-19. Sequencing was done on a sample of peripheral blood. This chain links TRBV29-1 with TRBJ1-2; TRBD1 agrees at 9 bases. The CDR3 reads CSVAGQGPGIGYGYTF. CDR3 bases: TGCAGCGTCGCAGGACAGGGGCCAGGTATAGGGTATGGCTACACCTTC.